Sequencing of this T cell receptor beta chain was carried out in a study of blood T cells in healthy people across ages (dated by TCRdb to between 2014 and 2017). Broadly, across the study: In model experiments, roughly one uniquely barcoded TCR beta cDNA molecule per two T cells was captured by template switching. To track age-related changes in TCR beta repertoire diversity, the study relied on deep sequencing normalized with unique cDNA molecular identifiers. Four age groups were formed from the donors: young (average approximately 17 years), middle-aged (less than 40), aged (about 68) and long-lived (roughly 88). To avoid experimental bias, donors of different ages were distributed randomly across sequencing lanes. Using the same blood draw, the study looked at two additional independent replicas of 1 million unique cDNA reads for two donors, one aged 18 to 29 and the other aged 80 or older. The full study reports these points: Estimates of total diversity based on one million sequenced T cells were regarded as lower bounds and as underestimates. A strong correlation was found between observed TCR beta diversity and the percentage of naive T cells measured by flow cytometry. Observed TCR beta diversity per million T cells fell roughly linearly with age, and a significant reduction was already apparent by age roughly 41. The CMV infection status of donors was not known, potentially confounding age-related changes in expanded clonotypes. Bulk unsorted PBMC profiling prevented conclusive comparison of naive and antigen-experienced compartments. Compared with the aged group, the long-lived group had more naive CD4+ T cells, fewer expanded clones and increased TCR diversity, a pattern suggesting age selection.

At the junction V is shortened by 3 bases and J by 1 base; bases outside the gene matches: 8. The germline V gene yields KGHSH for CDR1 and LQKENI for CDR2. There are 16 amino acids in the CDR3, from cysteine to phenylalanine inclusive. The kept DNA is CDR3 alone, 48 bases in frame from the first base. Donors were 40 or so systemically healthy Caucasian individuals from Russia aged 6 to 90 years. Each donor gave ten milliliters of peripheral blood, collected into EDTA-treated Vacutainer tubes. PBMCs were isolated by Ficoll-Paque density-gradient centrifugation, with at least 6 million obtained per sample. Total RNA was extracted from PBMCs with Trizol reagent, with at least 5 micrograms obtained per sample. For every donor, flow cytometry on a PBMC aliquot measured the percentage of naive CD45RAhigh/CD27high T cells. On this clonotype itself: What this receptor recognizes is not known. Within one base of it there is no much larger clone, and no base qualities were kept.

The library was generated by 5' RACE. Instrument on record: Illumina HiSeq 2500. The second PCR ran for about 6 to 12 cycles and used a J-beta primer mix along with a sample-barcoded 5' primer. A template-switch 5' adaptor carrying 12 random nucleotides introduced a unique molecular identifier onto each TCR beta cDNA molecule. At least 2.5 million CDR3-containing paired-end reads were obtained from each sample. First-strand cDNA was synthesized from all RNA with the Mint cDNA synthesis kit, primed by a TRBC-specific oligonucleotide. After uracil-DNA glycosylase treatment, a first 18-cycle PCR used universal primers M1SS and BC2_uni_R on all cDNA. The paper's processing steps were these. Each sample was normalized by randomly selecting 1 million high-quality reads, each carrying a distinct molecular identifier. Reads with shared molecular identifiers were discarded instead of being binned into consensus sequences. MiTCR, set to a Q25 quality threshold and the strictest error-elimination algorithm, was used for CDR3 identification, clonotype clustering and error correction. A nonparametric unseen species model using Euler transformation provided a lower-bound estimate of total TCR beta diversity. Using fastp at Q25 and MiXCR, TCRdb reprocessed the public reads and kept productive beta chains. Rows with a matching CDR3 protein are joined into one entry that keeps the most common DNA and genes. It is TCRdb's table, rather than the study itself, that gives the V and J calls and clone size. Within this sample are around 1.5 million distinct CDR3 sequences, with almost 60% of them counted one time only. About 6.3% of the sample lies in the top ten.

The source material was blood. The V gene is TRBV18 and the J gene is TRBJ2-7; 8 junctional bases match TRBD1. This receptor was taken from a man aged 18 to 29 in good health. CDR3 loop: CASSPLMGDRSYEQYF. The sequence in DNA is TGTGCCAGCTCACCCCTTATGGGGGACAGGTCCTACGAGCAGTACTTC.